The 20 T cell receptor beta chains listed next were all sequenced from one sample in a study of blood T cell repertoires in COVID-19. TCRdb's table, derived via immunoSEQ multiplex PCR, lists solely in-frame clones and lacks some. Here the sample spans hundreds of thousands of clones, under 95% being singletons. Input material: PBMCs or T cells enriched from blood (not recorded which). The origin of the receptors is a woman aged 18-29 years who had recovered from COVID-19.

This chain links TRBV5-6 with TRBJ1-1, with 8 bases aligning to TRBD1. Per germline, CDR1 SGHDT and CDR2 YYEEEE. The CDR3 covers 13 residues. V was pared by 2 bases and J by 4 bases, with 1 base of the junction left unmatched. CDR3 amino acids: CASSLTGGTEAFF. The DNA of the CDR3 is TGTGCCAGCAGCTTAACAGGGGGCACTGAAGCTTTCTTT.

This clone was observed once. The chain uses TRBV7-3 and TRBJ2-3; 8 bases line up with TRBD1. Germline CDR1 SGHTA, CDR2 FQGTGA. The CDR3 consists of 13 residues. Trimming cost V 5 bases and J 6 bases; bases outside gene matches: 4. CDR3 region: CASSPRDRDTQYF. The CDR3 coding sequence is TGTGCCAGCAGCCCCCGGGACAGGGATACGCAGTATTTT.

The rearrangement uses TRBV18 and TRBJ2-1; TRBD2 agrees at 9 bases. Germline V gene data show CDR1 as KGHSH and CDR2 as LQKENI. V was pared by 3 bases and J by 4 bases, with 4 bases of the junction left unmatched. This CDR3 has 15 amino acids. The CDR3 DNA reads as TGTGCCAGCTCACCCTTGGCGGGGGGGTACAATGAGCAGTTCTTC. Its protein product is CASSPLAGGYNEQFF.

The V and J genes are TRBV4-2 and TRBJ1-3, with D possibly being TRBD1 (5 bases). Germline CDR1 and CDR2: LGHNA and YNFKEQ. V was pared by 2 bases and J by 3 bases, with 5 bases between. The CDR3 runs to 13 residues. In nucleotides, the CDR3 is TGTGCCAGCAGCCAACAGGGTGGAAACACCATATATTTT. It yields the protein CASSQQGGNTIYF.

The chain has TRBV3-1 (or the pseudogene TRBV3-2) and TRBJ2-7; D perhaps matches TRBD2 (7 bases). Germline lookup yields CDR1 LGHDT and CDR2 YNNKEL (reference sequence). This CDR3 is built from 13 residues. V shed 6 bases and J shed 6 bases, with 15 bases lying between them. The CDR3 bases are TGTGCCAGCAGATACGGGGGGCGGGTCGAGCAGTACTTC. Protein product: CASRYGGRVEQYF.

CDR3 region: CASSLDRNYGYTF. CDR3 bases: TGTGCCAGCAGCCTAGACAGAAACTATGGCTACACCTTC. The chain employs TRBV11-1 and TRBJ1-2, with D possibly being TRBD1 (5 bases). The CDR3 covers 13 residues. Trimming left V 5 bases short and J 2 bases short, with 9 bases between. CDR1 is SGHAT, CDR2 FQDESV, per germline (reference sequence).

The CDR3 DNA reads as TGTGCCAGCAGCCTAACTAGCGGGGGATACACAGATACGCAGTATTTT. This gives the protein CASSLTSGGYTDTQYF. The chain has TRBV7-2 and TRBJ2-3, with TRBD2 matching over 11 bases. In germline, CDR1 is SGHTA, CDR2 FQGNSA. This CDR3 is 16 amino acids long. V shed 5 bases and J 2 bases; nucleotides not matched to a gene: 6.

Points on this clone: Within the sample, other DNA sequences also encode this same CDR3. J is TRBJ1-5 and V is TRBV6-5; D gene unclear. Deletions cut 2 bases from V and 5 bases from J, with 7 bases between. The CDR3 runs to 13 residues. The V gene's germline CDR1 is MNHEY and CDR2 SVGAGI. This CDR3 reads CASSYRLDQPQHF. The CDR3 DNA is TGTGCCAGCAGTTACAGACTGGATCAGCCCCAGCATTTT.

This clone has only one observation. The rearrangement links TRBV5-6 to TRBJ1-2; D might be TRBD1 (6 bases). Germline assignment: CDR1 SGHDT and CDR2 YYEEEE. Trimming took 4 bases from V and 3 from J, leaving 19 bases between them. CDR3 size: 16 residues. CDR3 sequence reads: CASSPTYEQGDYGYTF. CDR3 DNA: TGTGCCAGCAGCCCTACCTACGAACAGGGTGACTATGGCTACACCTTC. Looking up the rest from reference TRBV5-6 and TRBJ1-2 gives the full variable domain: DAGVTQSPTHLIKTRGQQVTLRCSPKSGHDTVSWYQQALGQGPQFIFQYYEEEERQRGNFPDRFSGHQFPNYSSELNVNALLLGDSALYLCASSPTYEQGDYGYTFGSGTRLTVV.

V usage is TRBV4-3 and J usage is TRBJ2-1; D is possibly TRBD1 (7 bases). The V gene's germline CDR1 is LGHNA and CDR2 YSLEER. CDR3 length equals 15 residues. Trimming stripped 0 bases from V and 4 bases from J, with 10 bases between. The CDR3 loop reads CASSQDAGGYNEQFF. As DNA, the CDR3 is TGCGCCAGCAGCCAAGATGCAGGGGGGTACAATGAGCAGTTCTTC.

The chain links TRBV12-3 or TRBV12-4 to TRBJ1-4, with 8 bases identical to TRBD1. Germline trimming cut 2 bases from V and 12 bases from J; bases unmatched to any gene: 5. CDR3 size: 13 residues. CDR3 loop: CASSLNRQGQLFF. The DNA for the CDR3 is TGTGCCAGCAGTTTAAATCGACAGGGGCAACTGTTTTTT.

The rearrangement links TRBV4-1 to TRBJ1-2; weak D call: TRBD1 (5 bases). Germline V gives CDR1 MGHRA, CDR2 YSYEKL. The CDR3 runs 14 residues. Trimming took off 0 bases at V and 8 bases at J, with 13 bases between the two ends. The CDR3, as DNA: TGCGCCAGCAGCCAAGATCTGGGGCTAAGAGGCTACACCTTC. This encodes CASSQDLGLRGYTF.

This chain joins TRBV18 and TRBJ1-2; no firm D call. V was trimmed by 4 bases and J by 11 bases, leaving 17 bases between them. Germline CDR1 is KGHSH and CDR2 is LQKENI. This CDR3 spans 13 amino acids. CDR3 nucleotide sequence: TGTGCCAGCTCACAGGCTACGCAGGAGGGATACACCTTC. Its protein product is CASSQATQEGYTF.

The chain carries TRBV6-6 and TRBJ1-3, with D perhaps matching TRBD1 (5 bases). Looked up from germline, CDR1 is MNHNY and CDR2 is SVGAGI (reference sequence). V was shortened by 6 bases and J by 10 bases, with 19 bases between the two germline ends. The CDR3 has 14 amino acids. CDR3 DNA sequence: TGTGCCAGCAGCGAAGTGCCGGGGGAAAGGACCATATATTTT. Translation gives CASSEVPGERTIYF.

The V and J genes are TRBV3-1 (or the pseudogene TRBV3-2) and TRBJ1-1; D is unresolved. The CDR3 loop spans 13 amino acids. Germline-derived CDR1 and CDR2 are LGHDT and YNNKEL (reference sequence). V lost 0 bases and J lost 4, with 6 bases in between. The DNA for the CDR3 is TGTGCCAGCAGCCAAGAGGGCAGCACTGAAGCTTTCTTT. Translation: CASSQEGSTEAFF.

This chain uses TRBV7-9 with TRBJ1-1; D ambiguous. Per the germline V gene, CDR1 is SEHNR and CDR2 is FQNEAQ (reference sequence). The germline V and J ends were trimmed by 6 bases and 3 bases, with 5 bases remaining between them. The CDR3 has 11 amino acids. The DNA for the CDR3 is TGTGCCAGCAGTCCGGACACTGAAGCTTTCTTT. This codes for CASSPDTEAFF.

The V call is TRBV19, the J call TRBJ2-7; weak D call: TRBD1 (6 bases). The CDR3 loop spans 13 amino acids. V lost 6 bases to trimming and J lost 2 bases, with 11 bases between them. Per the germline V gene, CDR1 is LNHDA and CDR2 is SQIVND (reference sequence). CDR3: CASSPTGPYEQYF. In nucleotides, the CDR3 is TGTGCCAGTAGCCCGACAGGTCCCTACGAGCAGTACTTC.

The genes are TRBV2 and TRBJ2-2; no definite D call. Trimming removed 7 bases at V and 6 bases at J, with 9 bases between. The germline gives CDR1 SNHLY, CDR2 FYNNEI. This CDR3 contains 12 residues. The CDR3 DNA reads TGTGCCAGCACTTCCAGGTCCGGGGAGCTGTTTTTT. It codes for CASTSRSGELFF.

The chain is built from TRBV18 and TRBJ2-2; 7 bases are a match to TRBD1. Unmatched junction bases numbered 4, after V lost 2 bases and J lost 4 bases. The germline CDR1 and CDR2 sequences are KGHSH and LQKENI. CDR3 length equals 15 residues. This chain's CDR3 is CASSPGGQLTGELFF. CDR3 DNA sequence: TGTGCCAGCTCACCAGGGGGACAGCTCACCGGGGAGCTGTTTTTT.

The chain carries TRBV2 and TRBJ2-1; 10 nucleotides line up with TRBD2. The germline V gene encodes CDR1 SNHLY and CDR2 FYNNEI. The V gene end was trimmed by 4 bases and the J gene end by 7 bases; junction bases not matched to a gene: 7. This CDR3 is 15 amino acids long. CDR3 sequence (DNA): TGTGCCAGCAGTGTGGAGCGGGGGGGCCTGAATGAGCAGTTCTTC. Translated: CASSVERGGLNEQFF.